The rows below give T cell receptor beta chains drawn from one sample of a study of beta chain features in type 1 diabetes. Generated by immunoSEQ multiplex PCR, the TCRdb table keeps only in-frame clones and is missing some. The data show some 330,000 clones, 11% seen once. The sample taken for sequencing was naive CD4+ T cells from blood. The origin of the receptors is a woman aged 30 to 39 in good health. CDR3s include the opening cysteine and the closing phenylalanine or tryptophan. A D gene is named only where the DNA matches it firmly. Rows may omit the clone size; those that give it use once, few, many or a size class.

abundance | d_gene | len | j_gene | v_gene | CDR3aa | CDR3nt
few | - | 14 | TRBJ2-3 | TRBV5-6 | CASSLRQAGDTQYF | TGTGCCAGCAGCTTACGGCAGGCGGGCGATACGCAGTATTTT
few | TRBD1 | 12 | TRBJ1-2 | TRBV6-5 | CASTPTGNGYTF | TGTGCCAGCACCCCGACAGGGAATGGCTACACCTTC
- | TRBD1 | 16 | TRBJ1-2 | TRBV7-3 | CASSLVVRQGSYGYTF | TGTGCCAGCAGCTTAGTCGTAAGACAGGGGTCTTACGGCTACACCTTC
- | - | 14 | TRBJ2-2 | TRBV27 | CASSFASGTGELFF | TGTGCCAGCAGTTTCGCATCAGGGACCGGGGAGCTGTTTTTT
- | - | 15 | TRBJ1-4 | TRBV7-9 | CASSLGEGSNEKLFF | TGTGCCAGCAGCCTCGGGGAGGGTTCTAATGAAAAACTGTTTTTT
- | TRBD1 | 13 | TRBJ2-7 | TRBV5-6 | CASTQDRGYEQYF | TGTGCCAGCACCCAGGACAGGGGCTACGAGCAGTACTTC
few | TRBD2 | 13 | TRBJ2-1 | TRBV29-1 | CSAYSGMENEQFF | TGCAGCGCCTATAGCGGGATGGAGAATGAGCAGTTCTTC
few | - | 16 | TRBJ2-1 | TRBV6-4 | CASSDSLGGSYNEQFF | TGTGCCAGCAGTGACTCCCTAGGGGGAAGTTACAATGAGCAGTTCTTC
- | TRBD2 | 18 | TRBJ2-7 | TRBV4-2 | CASSQDPAGGSSSYEQYF | TGTGCCAGCAGCCAAGATCCGGCGGGAGGGTCCAGCTCCTACGAGCAGTACTTC
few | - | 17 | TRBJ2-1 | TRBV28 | CASSNIARGYAYNEQFF | TGTGCCAGCAGCAATATTGCACGGGGGTATGCCTACAATGAGCAGTTCTTC
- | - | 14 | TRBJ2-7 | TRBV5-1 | CASSLGQPTYEQYF | TGCGCCAGCAGCTTGGGACAGCCCACCTACGAGCAGTACTTC
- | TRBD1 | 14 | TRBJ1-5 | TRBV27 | CASSYGTGDQPQHF | TGTGCCAGCAGTTACGGGACAGGGGATCAGCCCCAGCATTTT
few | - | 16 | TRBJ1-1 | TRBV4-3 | CASSQDLRKLNTEAFF | TGCGCCAGCAGCCAAGATTTGAGGAAGCTGAACACTGAAGCTTTCTTT
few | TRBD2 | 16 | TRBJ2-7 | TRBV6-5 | CASSYSLAGETYEQYF | TGTGCCAGCAGTTACTCTCTAGCGGGGGAAACCTACGAGCAGTACTTC
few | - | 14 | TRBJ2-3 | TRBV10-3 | CAAAPQGTTDTQYF | TGTGCCGCCGCCCCACAGGGTACGACAGATACGCAGTATTTT
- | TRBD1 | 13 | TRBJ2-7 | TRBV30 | CAWAGQGAGEQYF | TGTGCCTGGGCCGGACAGGGGGCAGGGGAGCAGTACTTC
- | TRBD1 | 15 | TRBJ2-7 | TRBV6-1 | CASSRNRDRSYEQYF | TGTGCCAGCAGTCGTAACCGGGACAGGTCGTACGAGCAGTACTTC
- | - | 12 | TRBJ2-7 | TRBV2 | CASSVRPYEQYF | TGTGCCAGCAGTGTGCGCCCCTACGAGCAGTACTTC
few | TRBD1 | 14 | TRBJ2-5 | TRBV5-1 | CASQARDRQETQYF | TGCGCCAGCCAAGCCCGGGACAGGCAAGAGACCCAGTACTTC
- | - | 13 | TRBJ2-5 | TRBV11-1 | CASSLQGGETQYF | TGTGCCAGCAGCTTACAGGGAGGAGAGACCCAGTACTTC
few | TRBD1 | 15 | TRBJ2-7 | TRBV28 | CASRQPGTGDYEQYF | TGTGCCAGCAGACAACCCGGGACAGGAGACTACGAGCAGTACTTC
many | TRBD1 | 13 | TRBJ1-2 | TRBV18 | CASSPGGTGSYTF | TGTGCCAGCTCACCAGGAGGGACAGGGAGCTACACCTTC
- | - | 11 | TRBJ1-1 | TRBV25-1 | CASSESKGAFF | TGTGCCAGCAGTGAATCAAAGGGGGCTTTCTTT
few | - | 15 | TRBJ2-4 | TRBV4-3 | CASSQDPNGKNIQYF | TGCGCCAGCAGCCAAGATCCCAACGGCAAAAACATTCAGTACTTC
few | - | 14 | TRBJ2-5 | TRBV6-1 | CASSEAWVRETQYF | TGTGCCAGCAGTGAAGCATGGGTGCGGGAGACCCAGTACTTC
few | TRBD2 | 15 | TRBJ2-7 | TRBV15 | CATSRGLAGGSEQYF | TGTGCCACCAGCAGAGGACTAGCGGGGGGCTCCGAGCAGTACTTC